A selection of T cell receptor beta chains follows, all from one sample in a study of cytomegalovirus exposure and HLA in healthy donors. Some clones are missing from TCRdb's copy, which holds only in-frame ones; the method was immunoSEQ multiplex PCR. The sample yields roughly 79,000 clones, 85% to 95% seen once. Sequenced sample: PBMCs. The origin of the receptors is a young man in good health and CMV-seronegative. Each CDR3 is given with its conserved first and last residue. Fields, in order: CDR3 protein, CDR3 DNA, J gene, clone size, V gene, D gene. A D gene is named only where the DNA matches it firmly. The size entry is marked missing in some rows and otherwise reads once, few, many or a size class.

CSVPEGPGQGDLF	TGCAGCGTCCCAGAAGGCCCGGGACAGGGAGATCTATTT	TRBJ1-1	once	TRBV29-1	TRBD1
CASSLVGSYTEAFF	TGCGCCAGCAGCTTGGTTGGCAGTTACACTGAAGCTTTCTTT	TRBJ1-1	-	TRBV5-1	-
CASSIAWGGSSYNEQFF	TGTGCCAGTAGTATAGCCTGGGGGGGGAGCTCCTACAATGAGCAGTTCTTC	TRBJ2-1	-	TRBV19	TRBD2
CASSSGTSGGETQYF	TGTGCCAGCAGCTCCGGGACTAGCGGCGGGGAGACCCAGTACTTC	TRBJ2-5	-	TRBV7-2	TRBD2
CASSTIQSPSNYGYTF	TGCGCCAGTAGTACAATACAGAGCCCCTCTAACTATGGCTACACCTTC	TRBJ1-2	-	TRBV4-1	-
CASSRTSGRGCPEQYF	TGTGCCAGCAGCAGGACTAGCGGGAGGGGTTGCCCCGAGCAGTACTTC	TRBJ2-7	-	TRBV21-1	-
CASSLTSDYEQYF	TGTGCCAGCAGTCTGACTAGCGACTACGAGCAGTACTTC	TRBJ2-7	-	TRBV2	TRBD2
CASSSKGVRGEKLFF	TGTGCCAGCAGTTCAAAAGGGGTCAGGGGTGAAAAACTGTTTTTT	TRBJ1-4	-	TRBV5-6	-
CASSLSGGRTGELFF	TGTGCCAGCAGCTTATCAGGGGGTAGGACCGGGGAGCTGTTTTTT	TRBJ2-2	-	TRBV11-1	TRBD1
CAISELTEAFF	TGTGCCATCAGTGAACTCACTGAAGCTTTCTTT	TRBJ1-1	-	TRBV10-3	-
CASSSAGRNQPQHF	TGTGCCAGCAGTTCAGCGGGACGTAATCAGCCCCAGCATTTT	TRBJ1-5	-	TRBV27	-
CASSPPTSPTPDTQYF	TGTGCCAGCAGCCCGCCGACTAGTCCCACCCCAGATACGCAGTATTTT	TRBJ2-3	-	TRBV7-9	-
CASSPGGPYEQYF	TGTGCCAGCTCACCAGGGGGCCCTTACGAGCAGTACTTC	TRBJ2-7	-	TRBV18	-
CASSFSGYGYTF	TGTGCCAGCAGCTTTTCGGGGTATGGCTACACCTTC	TRBJ1-2	once	TRBV11-3	-
CASSSRDASYNEQFF	TGTGCCAGCAGCTCGCGGGACGCCTCCTACAATGAGCAGTTCTTC	TRBJ2-1	-	TRBV11-3	-
CASTRDSRFGEKLFF	TGTGCCAGCACTAGGGACAGCCGTTTCGGTGAAAAACTGTTTTTT	TRBJ1-4	-	TRBV2	TRBD1
CASSLGQPGNTIYF	TGTGCCAGCAGCCTCGGACAGCCCGGAAACACCATATATTTT	TRBJ1-3	-	TRBV7-6	-
CASSFWGGATEAFF	TGTGCCAGCAGTTTCTGGGGGGGCGCCACTGAAGCTTTCTTT	TRBJ1-1	-	TRBV28	-
CASSPKTGTGPTDTQYF	TGTGCCAGCAGCCCGAAGACCGGGACAGGCCCCACAGATACGCAGTATTTT	TRBJ2-3	once	TRBV7-8	TRBD1
CAWSVREARTDTQYF	TGTGCCTGGAGTGTTAGGGAGGCGAGAACAGATACGCAGTATTTT	TRBJ2-3	-	TRBV30	-
CASSVDQGSYNEQFF	TGTGCCAGCAGCGTAGATCAGGGCTCCTACAATGAGCAGTTCTTC	TRBJ2-1	-	TRBV9	-
CASSAPGLADNEQFF	TGTGCCAGCAGCGCGCCGGGACTAGCGGACAATGAGCAGTTCTTC	TRBJ2-1	once	TRBV5-4	TRBD2
CASSGTSGGADTQYF	TGTGCCAGCAGTGGGACTAGCGGGGGGGCAGATACGCAGTATTTT	TRBJ2-3	-	TRBV6-1	TRBD2
CASSPQDLAKNIQYF	TGTGCCAGCAGTCCACAGGATCTAGCCAAAAACATTCAGTACTTC	TRBJ2-4	-	TRBV27	-
CASSRYNEQFF	TGTGCCAGTAGTCGGTACAATGAGCAGTTCTTC	TRBJ2-1	-	TRBV19	-
CASSQAGTGAYEQYF	TGCGCCAGCAGCCAAGCCGGGACAGGGGCCTACGAGCAGTACTTC	TRBJ2-7	-	TRBV4-1	TRBD1
CASSPLTGAGPFYEQYF	TGTGCCAGCAGCCCCCTAACTGGAGCGGGACCCTTCTACGAGCAGTACTTC	TRBJ2-7	-	TRBV11-3	TRBD2
CASSQDRDRAEAFF	TGTGCCAGCAGCCAAGATCGGGACAGGGCTGAAGCTTTCTTT	TRBJ1-1	-	TRBV4-2	TRBD1